Shown below are 2 T cell receptor beta chains from a single sample sequenced in a study of blood T cell repertoires in COVID-19. Only in-frame clones appear in the TCRdb table, and some are missing; sequencing was by immunoSEQ multiplex PCR. In the table there are 200,000 to 250,000 clones, about 82% of which are singletons. Sequences were obtained from peripheral blood. Receptors were obtained from a woman aged 80 or over with COVID-19, enrolled during active disease.

V and J are TRBV5-4 and TRBJ1-1; D remains unclear. Germline V lookup: CDR1 SGHNT, CDR2 YYREEE (reference sequence). This CDR3 is built from 13 residues. With 0 bases removed from V and 10 bases from J, the gap between germline ends came to 13 bases. In DNA form, the CDR3 reads TGTGCCAGCAGCTTGGTGGGCCTGACGGCAGCTTTCTTT. It codes for CASSLVGLTAAFF. Drawing the rest from reference TRBV5-4 and TRBJ1-1, the complete variable domain is ETGVTQSPTHLIKTRGQQVTLRCSSQSGHNTVSWYQQALGQGPQFIFQYYREEENGRGNFPPRFSGLQFPNYSSELNVNALELDDSALYLCASSLVGLTAAFFGQGTRLTVV.

The chain has TRBV2 and TRBJ1-3, with D perhaps matching TRBD1 (5 bases). The V end lost 2 bases, the J end lost 0 bases, and 5 bases lay between the germline ends. The CDR3 length is 14 residues. Looked up from germline, CDR1 is SNHLY and CDR2 is FYNNEI. In DNA, the CDR3 is TGTGCCAGCAGTGAACAGGGCTCTGGAAACACCATATATTTT. This gives the protein CASSEQGSGNTIYF.